These 27 T cell receptor beta chains were sequenced from one sample in a study of human T cells and chemical hapten exposure. Described time point: pre-sensitization, week 0. The sample's treatment: therapeutic diphenylcyclopropenone sensitization with weekly scalp DPC. MiXCR, run by TCRdb on the RACE reads, gives a single entry per CDR3 protein. This sample has 380,000 or so distinct CDR3 sequences, with 5.5% found just once. The sample here was whole blood, taken in connection with sensitization to the hapten diphenylcyclopropenone (DPC). The receptors were sampled from a woman aged 18-29 years with alopecia areata. Some clones in this sample may be carry-over from other donors' samples.

A few counts support this clonotype. Given a much more abundant clone one base away, this may be a read error. V gene TRBV6-4 combines with J gene TRBJ2-2, with D unclear. CDR1 MRHNA and CDR2 SNTAGT come from the germline V gene. This CDR3 is built from 13 residues. V was clipped by 2 bases and J by 3 bases, with 4 bases between them. CDR3 coding DNA: TGTGCCAGCAGTGACAGGGACACCGGGGAGCTGTTTTTT. This sequence encodes CASSDRDTGELFF.

The DNA for the CDR3 is TGTGCCAGCAGCGCATCGGGGACCCACCCCGGACCCTACACCTTC. Protein: CASSASGTHPGPYTF. This chain connects TRBV9 to TRBJ1-2, with D possibly being TRBD1 (5 bases). This CDR3 spans 15 amino acids. Trimming took 3 bases from V and 10 from J, leaving 22 bases between them. Germline V gives CDR1 SGDLS, CDR2 YYNGEE.

The sample holds a few counts of this clonotype. The rearrangement uses TRBV20-1 and TRBJ1-6; 9 bases match TRBD1. The J segment lost 15 bases and the V segment lost 4 bases, leaving 10 bases of the junction unmatched. This CDR3 region has 13 residues. The germline V gene encodes CDR1 DFQATT and CDR2 SNEGSKA (reference sequence). CDR3 sequence reads: CSATKLTGGDLHF. The CDR3 nucleotides read TGCAGTGCTACCAAACTTACAGGGGGCGACCTCCACTTT.

The rearrangement joins TRBV5-1 to TRBJ2-7, with D possibly TRBD1 on 5 matching bases. CDR1 SGHRS and CDR2 YFSETQ come from the germline V gene. The V end lost 5 bases, the J end lost 3 bases, and 12 bases lay between the germline ends. This CDR3 is 13 amino acids long. The chain's CDR3 is CASRLQGYYEQYF. Here the CDR3 DNA reads TGCGCCAGCAGATTGCAGGGTTACTACGAGCAGTACTTC.

The table lists this clonotype with many counts. The V call is TRBV3-1, the J call TRBJ1-2; possible D gene TRBD1, 6 bases. CDR3 size: 11 residues. Per germline, CDR1 LGHDT and CDR2 YNNKEL (reference sequence). V was cut by 6 bases and J by 10 bases, with 12 bases left in between. The CDR3 nucleotides read TGTGCCAGCAGGTTGGGGGCCATCTACACCTTC. Translation gives CASRLGAIYTF.

This clonotype has a count of ten or more. CDR3 region: CASSDRGNQPQHF. Written as DNA, the CDR3 is TGTGCCAGCAGTGACCGGGGGAATCAGCCCCAGCATTTT. The V and J genes are TRBV6-4 and TRBJ1-5, with TRBD1 as a possible D gene (5 bases). The CDR3 loop spans 13 amino acids. Germline lookup yields CDR1 MRHNA and CDR2 SNTAGT. The V gene lost 2 bases and the J gene lost 4 bases, with 6 bases spanning the gap.

This clonotype showed up many times. The chain couples TRBV20-1 to TRBJ1-5; D may be TRBD1 (6 bases). Trimming took 6 bases from V and 2 from J, leaving 20 bases between them. The germline V gene has CDR1 DFQATT and CDR2 SNEGSKA (reference sequence). CDR3 length: 16 amino acids. The CDR3 reads CSAKFTGTSGNQPQHF. As DNA, the CDR3 is TGCAGTGCAAAATTTACAGGGACTAGTGGCAATCAGCCCCAGCATTTT.

This clonotype turned up a few times. The chain couples TRBV20-1 to TRBJ1-1; D is uncertain. V lost 4 bases and J lost 6, with 9 bases in between. The CDR3 extends over 11 amino acids. Germline V gives CDR1 DFQATT, CDR2 SNEGSKA (reference sequence). The CDR3 nucleotides are TGCAGTGCTATTATAGTCCCTGAAGCTTTCTTT. This translates into CSAIIVPEAFF.

This clonotype was counted only a few times. This sequence joins TRBV25-1 and TRBJ1-3, with TRBD1 identical over 8 bases. J was trimmed by 4 bases and V by 0 bases; bases with no gene match: 11. The CDR3 has 18 amino acids. The germline V gene encodes CDR1 MGHDK and CDR2 SYGVNS. CDR3 amino acids: CASSEYSRDRWKGNTIYF. The DNA of the CDR3 is TGTGCCAGCAGTGAATATTCACGGGACAGGTGGAAAGGAAACACCATATATTTT.

The chain combines TRBV5-6 with TRBJ1-2; TRBD1 agrees at 9 bases. Germline V gives CDR1 SGHDT, CDR2 YYEEEE. The CDR3 totals 14 residues. With 2 bases clipped from V and 8 bases from J, the junction kept 7 bases outside the gene matches. CDR3 protein: CASSFPRDRDGYTF. DNA of the CDR3: TGTGCCAGCAGCTTCCCCCGGGACAGGGACGGCTACACCTTC. Looking up the rest from reference TRBV5-6 and TRBJ1-2 gives the full variable domain: DAGVTQSPTHLIKTRGQQVTLRCSPKSGHDTVSWYQQALGQGPQFIFQYYEEEERQRGNFPDRFSGHQFPNYSSELNVNALLLGDSALYLCASSFPRDRDGYTFGSGTRLTVV.

The rearrangement joins TRBV4-1 to TRBJ2-5; perhaps TRBD1 as D (5 bases). In germline, CDR1 is MGHRA, CDR2 YSYEKL. The V end lost 0 bases, the J end lost 4 bases, and 9 bases lay between the germline ends. The CDR3 runs 14 residues. The CDR3 DNA reads TGCGCCAGCAGCCAAGAAACTACAGGAGAGACCCAGTACTTC. It codes for CASSQETTGETQYF.

This clonotype has ten or more counts. The CDR3 DNA sequence: TGTGCCAGCAGTTTAGTGGCTGGGGCAAAACTGTTTTTT. The encoded protein is CASSLVAGAKLFF. The rearrangement joins TRBV12-3 or TRBV12-4 to TRBJ1-4, with D maybe TRBD1 (5 bases). The CDR3 is 13 residues long. Trimming took off 1 base at V and 10 bases at J, with 10 bases between the two ends.

Ten or more counts support this clonotype. This chain links TRBV15 with TRBJ1-5; unclear D gene. Germline CDR1 is LNHNV and CDR2 is YYDKDF (reference sequence). CDR3 length equals 16 residues. The V gene lost 3 bases and the J gene lost 0 bases, with 12 bases spanning the gap. CDR3 in amino acids: CATSSSGRDSNQPQHF. The CDR3 DNA reads TGTGCCACCAGCAGCTCAGGCAGAGATAGCAATCAGCCCCAGCATTTT.

This clonotype was detected ten times or more. The chain combines TRBV20-1 with TRBJ2-5; D unclear. Trimming removed 7 bases at V and 5 bases at J, with 20 bases between. CDR1 and CDR2 (germline): DFQATT, SNEGSKA (reference sequence). This CDR3 has 14 residues. CDR3 sequence reads: CSVTIDTASETQYF. The DNA of the CDR3 is TGCAGTGTCACAATAGATACCGCGTCTGAGACCCAGTACTTC.

This clonotype was seen repeatedly, ten times or more. The chain joins TRBV6-2 or TRBV6-3 to TRBJ1-1, with a possible D match to TRBD1 (6 bases). The V end was cut by 4 bases, the J end by 1 base, with 16 bases between. CDR1 and CDR2 (germline): MNHEY, SVGEGT. This CDR3 has 16 residues. This chain's CDR3 is CASSSVDRVKNTEAFF. In DNA, the CDR3 is TGTGCCAGCAGTTCTGTGGACAGAGTGAAGAACACTGAAGCTTTCTTT.

The CDR3 reads CASSYTGTGFDEQFF. CDR3 sequence (DNA): TGTGCCAGCAGTTACACAGGGACAGGGTTTGATGAGCAGTTCTTC. The rearrangement uses TRBV6-6 and TRBJ2-1, with 9 bases lining up with TRBD1. Germline-derived CDR1 and CDR2 are MNHNY and SVGAGI (reference sequence). With 2 bases clipped from V and 8 bases from J, the junction kept 7 bases outside the gene matches. This CDR3 is 15 amino acids long.

This clonotype was recorded a few times. The J gene is TRBJ1-1, the V gene TRBV4-1, with 7 bases fitting TRBD1. V lost 0 bases to trimming and J lost 1 base; unmatched junction nucleotides: 8. This CDR3 is 17 amino acids long. CDR1 is MGHRA and CDR2 is YSYEKL in the germline V gene. The chain's CDR3 is CASSQDFTHRGNTEAFF. The CDR3 nucleotides read TGCGCCAGCAGCCAAGATTTCACACACAGGGGGAACACTGAAGCTTTCTTT.

The sample holds many counts of this clonotype. The V gene is TRBV2, the J gene TRBJ2-5; no clear D gene. This CDR3 comprises 12 residues. The V gene's germline CDR1 is SNHLY and CDR2 FYNNEI. The V end lost 1 base, the J end lost 2 bases, and 2 bases lay between the germline ends. As DNA, the CDR3 is TGTGCCAGCAGTGAAGGGCAAGAGACCCAGTACTTC. As protein: CASSEGQETQYF.

This clonotype was seen repeatedly, ten times or more. J is TRBJ2-5 and V is TRBV5-1; D is uncertain. Trimming removed 4 bases at V and 4 bases at J, with 11 bases between. Germline assignment: CDR1 SGHRS and CDR2 YFSETQ. The CDR3 is made up of 13 amino acids. The CDR3, as DNA: TGCGCCAGCAGCGGAGTCAATGGAGAGACCCAGTACTTC. It encodes CASSGVNGETQYF.

This clonotype was observed many times. The chain recombines TRBV7-9 with TRBJ2-5, with 7 nucleotides matching TRBD1. The germline V gene has CDR1 SEHNR and CDR2 FQNEAQ (reference sequence). Trimming took 5 bases from V and 4 from J; bases not matched to a gene: 22. The CDR3 runs to 19 residues. The CDR3 nucleotides are TGTGCCAGCAGCCGTACCCCACAAGGGCTTTTGGCAGGGGGAGAGACCCAGTACTTC. It codes for CASSRTPQGLLAGGETQYF. Combining the CDR3 with reference TRBV7-9 and TRBJ2-5 gives the whole variable domain DTGVSQNPRHKITKRGQNVTFRCDPISEHNRLYWYRQTLGQGPEFLTYFQNEAQLEKSRLLSDRFSAERPKGSFSTLEIQRTEQGDSAMYLCASSRTPQGLLAGGETQYFGPGTRLLVL.

This clonotype was recorded at least ten times. The chain couples TRBV20-1 to TRBJ1-2, with 11 bases lining up with TRBD1. Germline trimming cut 6 bases from V and 7 bases from J; bases unmatched to any gene: 7. This CDR3 is 13 amino acids long. In germline, CDR1 is DFQATT, CDR2 SNEGSKA (reference sequence). Here the CDR3 reads CSAHGTGGSGYTF. As DNA, the CDR3 is TGCAGTGCCCACGGGACAGGGGGGTCTGGCTACACCTTC.

This clonotype was observed at least ten times. This chain connects TRBV5-1 to TRBJ1-6; TRBD1 matches 8 bases. The CDR3 totals 15 residues. Germline CDR1 reads SGHRS; CDR2 reads YFSETQ. Trimming took 6 bases from V and 6 from J; bases not matched to a gene: 8. Here the CDR3 DNA reads TGCGCCAGCACTGAGGCGGGACAGGCTAATTCACCCCTCCACTTT. This translates into CASTEAGQANSPLHF.

This clonotype was seen repeatedly, ten times or more. The genes are TRBV7-9 and TRBJ2-7, with D possibly matching TRBD2 (6 bases). Trimming took 4 bases from V and 1 from J, leaving 8 bases between them. Germline CDR1 is SEHNR and CDR2 is FQNEAQ (reference sequence). The CDR3 runs 13 residues. The CDR3 DNA reads TGTGCCAGCAGCTCGGCGGGATCCTACGAGCAGTACTTC. This gives the protein CASSSAGSYEQYF.

The chain links TRBV4-2 to TRBJ2-3, with TRBD1 matching 8 bases. This CDR3 contains 16 residues. The germline gives CDR1 LGHNA, CDR2 YNFKEQ. V lost 2 bases, J lost 1 base, and 5 bases stayed unmatched. In DNA, the CDR3 is TGTGCCAGCAGCCAACCAGACAGGGGTGGCACAGATACGCAGTATTTT. It specifies CASSQPDRGGTDTQYF.

In this sample, this clonotype turned up many times. This chain joins TRBV9 and TRBJ1-2; 7 bases line up with TRBD1. CDR3 length: 16 residues. CDR1 and CDR2 (germline): SGDLS, YYNGEE. V lost 1 base and J lost 0; bases outside the gene matches: 6. The CDR3 loop is CASSVYGQASNYGYTF. The CDR3 coding sequence is TGTGCCAGCAGCGTATATGGACAGGCATCTAACTATGGCTACACCTTC.

The rearrangement uses TRBV7-9 and TRBJ2-5; tentative D call: TRBD2 (5 bases). The CDR3 consists of 15 residues. Trimming took 5 bases from V and 2 from J, leaving 15 bases between them. Germline values: CDR1 SEHNR, CDR2 FQNEAQ (reference sequence). The CDR3 region is CASSPRYEGQETQYF. DNA of the CDR3: TGTGCCAGCAGCCCCCGATATGAGGGACAAGAGACCCAGTACTTC. Looking up the rest from reference TRBV7-9 and TRBJ2-5 gives the full variable domain: DTGVSQNPRHKITKRGQNVTFRCDPISEHNRLYWYRQTLGQGPEFLTYFQNEAQLEKSRLLSDRFSAERPKGSFSTLEIQRTEQGDSAMYLCASSPRYEGQETQYFGPGTRLLVL.

This clonotype was seen a handful of times. V and J are TRBV20-1 and TRBJ1-3, with 8 bases identical to TRBD1. There are 12 residues in the CDR3. V shed 8 bases and J 4 bases; nucleotides not matched to a gene: 4. Germline lookup yields CDR1 DFQATT and CDR2 SNEGSKA (reference sequence). CDR3 nucleotide sequence: TGCAGTATCAGGGGGCAAGGAAACACCATATATTTT. This translates into CSIRGQGNTIYF.